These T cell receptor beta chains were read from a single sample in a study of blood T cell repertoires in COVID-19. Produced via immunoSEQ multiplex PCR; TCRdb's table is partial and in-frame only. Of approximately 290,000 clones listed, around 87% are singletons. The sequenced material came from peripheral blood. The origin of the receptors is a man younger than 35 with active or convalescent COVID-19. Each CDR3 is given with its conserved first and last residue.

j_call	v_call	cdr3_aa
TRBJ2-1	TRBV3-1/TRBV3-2	CASSQATSVEQFF
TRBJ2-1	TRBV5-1	CASRSGTGVNEQFF
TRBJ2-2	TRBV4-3	CASSQLAGTNTGELFF
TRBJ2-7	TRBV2	CASSAWMADSGRYEQYF
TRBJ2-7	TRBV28	CASKKSTLPGAYEQYF
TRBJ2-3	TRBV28	CASSFQREFGTQYF
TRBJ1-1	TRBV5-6	CASSTTGLTTEAFF
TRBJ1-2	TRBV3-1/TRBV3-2	CASSQGSVNYGYTF
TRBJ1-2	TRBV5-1	CASSDGTFQVYTF
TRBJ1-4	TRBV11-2	CASSLTGGANEKLFF
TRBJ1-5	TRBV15	CATSRDLYEGNQPQHF
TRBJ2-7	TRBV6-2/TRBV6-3	CASSYPNSGGEQYF
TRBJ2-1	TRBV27	CASRHRGLGNEQFF
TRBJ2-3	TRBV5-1	CASSPGTSDLSDTQYF
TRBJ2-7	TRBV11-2	CASSLELAGGSYEQYF
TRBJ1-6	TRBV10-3	CAIKSGQGYSPLHF
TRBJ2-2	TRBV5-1	CASSLTSGAGTGELFF
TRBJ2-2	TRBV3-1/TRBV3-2	CASSQVSGRTTGELFF
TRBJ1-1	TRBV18	CASSPRSAGGTEAFF
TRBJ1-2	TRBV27	CASSPNAWTGGRHGYTF
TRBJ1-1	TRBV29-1	CSATTGATEAFF
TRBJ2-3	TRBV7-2	CASSLRGAADTQYF
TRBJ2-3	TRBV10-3	CAISDGTAGDTQYF
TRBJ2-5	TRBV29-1	CSARRDTQETQYF
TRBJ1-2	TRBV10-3	CAISDTGGNGYTF
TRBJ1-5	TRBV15	CATSGPRGMNQPQHF
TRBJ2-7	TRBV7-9	CASSSGLAGFYEQYF
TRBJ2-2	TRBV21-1	CARQLNSGSPNTGELFF
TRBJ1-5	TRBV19	CASSRFRDQGDQPQHF
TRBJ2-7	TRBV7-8	CASSLFQGPSYEQYF
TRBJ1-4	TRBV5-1	CASRVRFSGTGLATNEKLFF
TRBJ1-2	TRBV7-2	CASSLIGGVSGYTF
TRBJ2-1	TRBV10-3	CAISDTSQYNEQFF
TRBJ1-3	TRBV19	CASSEFTSGNTIYF
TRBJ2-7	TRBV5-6	CASSLLGGQVTYEQYF
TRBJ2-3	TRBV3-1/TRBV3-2	CASSQPGVGGGWRTDTQYF
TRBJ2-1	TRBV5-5	CASSLVSLAGVPSYNEQFF
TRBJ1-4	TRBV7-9	CASSFYNEKLFF
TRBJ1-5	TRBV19	CATLDRLNSNQPQHF